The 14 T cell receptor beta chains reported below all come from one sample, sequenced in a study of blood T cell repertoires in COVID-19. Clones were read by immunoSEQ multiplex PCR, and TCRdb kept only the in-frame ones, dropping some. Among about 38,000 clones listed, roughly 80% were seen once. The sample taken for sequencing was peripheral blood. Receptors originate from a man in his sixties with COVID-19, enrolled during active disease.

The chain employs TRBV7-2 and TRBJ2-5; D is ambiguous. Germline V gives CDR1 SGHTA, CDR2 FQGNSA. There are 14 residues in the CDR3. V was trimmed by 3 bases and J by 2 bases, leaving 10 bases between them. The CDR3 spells CASSFRRRQETQYF. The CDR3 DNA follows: TGTGCCAGCAGCTTTAGGCGGCGGCAAGAGACCCAGTACTTC.

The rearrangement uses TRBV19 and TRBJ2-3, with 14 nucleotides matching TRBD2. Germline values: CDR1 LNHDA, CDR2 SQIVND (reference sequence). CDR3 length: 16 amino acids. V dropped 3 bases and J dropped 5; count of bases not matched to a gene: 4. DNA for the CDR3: TGTGCCAGTAGTATTGGGACTAGCGGGAGAATAGATACGCAGTATTTT. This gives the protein CASSIGTSGRIDTQYF.

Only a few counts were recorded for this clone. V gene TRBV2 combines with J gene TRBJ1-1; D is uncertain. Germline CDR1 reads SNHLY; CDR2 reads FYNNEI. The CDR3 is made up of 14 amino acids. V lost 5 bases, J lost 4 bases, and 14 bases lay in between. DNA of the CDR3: TGTGCCAGCAGTCTACCTGGAGGAGGCACTGAAGCTTTCTTT. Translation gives CASSLPGGGTEAFF.

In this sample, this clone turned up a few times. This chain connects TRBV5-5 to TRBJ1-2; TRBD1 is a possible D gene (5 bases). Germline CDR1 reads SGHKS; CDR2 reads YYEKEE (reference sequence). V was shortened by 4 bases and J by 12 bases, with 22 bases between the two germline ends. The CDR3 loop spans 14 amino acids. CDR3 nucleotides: TGTGCCAGCAGCCCGGGAGGGACCCTGAGAGCTCACACCTTC. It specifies CASSPGGTLRAHTF.

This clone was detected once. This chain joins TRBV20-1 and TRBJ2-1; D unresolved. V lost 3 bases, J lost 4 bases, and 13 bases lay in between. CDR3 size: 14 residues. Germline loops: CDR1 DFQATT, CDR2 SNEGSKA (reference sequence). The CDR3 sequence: CSASRSGRYNEQFF. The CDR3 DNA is TGCAGTGCTAGTAGGTCAGGCCGTTACAATGAGCAGTTCTTC.

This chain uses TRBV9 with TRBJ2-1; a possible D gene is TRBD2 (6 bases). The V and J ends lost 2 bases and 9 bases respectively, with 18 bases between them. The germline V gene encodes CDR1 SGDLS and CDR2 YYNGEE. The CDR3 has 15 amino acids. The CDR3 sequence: CASSVSGSDLPEQFF. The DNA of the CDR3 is TGTGCCAGCAGCGTGAGCGGGTCAGACCTCCCTGAGCAGTTCTTC.

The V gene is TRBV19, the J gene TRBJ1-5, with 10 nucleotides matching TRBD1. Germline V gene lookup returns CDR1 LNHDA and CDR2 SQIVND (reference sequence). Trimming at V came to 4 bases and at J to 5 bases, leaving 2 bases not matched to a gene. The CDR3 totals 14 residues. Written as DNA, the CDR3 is TGTGCCAGTAGTAGGGACAGGGGCTATCAGCCCCAGCATTTT. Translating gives CASSRDRGYQPQHF.

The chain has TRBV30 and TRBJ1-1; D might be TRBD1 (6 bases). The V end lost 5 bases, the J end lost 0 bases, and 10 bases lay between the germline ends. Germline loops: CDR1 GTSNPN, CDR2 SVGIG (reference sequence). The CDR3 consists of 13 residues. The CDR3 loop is CAWHRDLNTEAFF. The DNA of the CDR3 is TGTGCCTGGCACAGGGACCTGAACACTGAAGCTTTCTTT.

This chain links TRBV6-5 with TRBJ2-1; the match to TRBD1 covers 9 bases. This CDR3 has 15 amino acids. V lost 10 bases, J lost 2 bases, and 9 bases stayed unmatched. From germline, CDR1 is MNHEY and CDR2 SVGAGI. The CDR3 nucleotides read TGTGCCACCCTACCGGGACAGGGACCCTACAATGAGCAGTTCTTC. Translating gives CATLPGQGPYNEQFF.

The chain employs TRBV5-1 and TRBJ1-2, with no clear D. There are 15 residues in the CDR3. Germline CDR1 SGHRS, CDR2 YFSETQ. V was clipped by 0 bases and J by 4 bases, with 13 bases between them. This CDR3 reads CASSLGAPVVYGYTF. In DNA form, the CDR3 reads TGCGCCAGCAGCTTGGGGGCACCCGTCGTCTATGGCTACACCTTC.

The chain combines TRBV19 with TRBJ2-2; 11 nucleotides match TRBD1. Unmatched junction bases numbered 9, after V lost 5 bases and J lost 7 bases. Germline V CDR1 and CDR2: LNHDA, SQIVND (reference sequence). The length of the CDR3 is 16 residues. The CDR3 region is CASSSRDRGLHGELFF. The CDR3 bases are TGTGCCAGTAGTTCGAGGGACAGGGGGTTGCACGGGGAGCTGTTTTTT.

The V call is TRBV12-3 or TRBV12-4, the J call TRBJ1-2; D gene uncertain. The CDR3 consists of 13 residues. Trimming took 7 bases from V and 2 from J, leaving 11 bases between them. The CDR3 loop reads CASTSRENYGYTF. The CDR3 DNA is TGTGCCAGCACCTCGCGGGAAAACTATGGCTACACCTTC.

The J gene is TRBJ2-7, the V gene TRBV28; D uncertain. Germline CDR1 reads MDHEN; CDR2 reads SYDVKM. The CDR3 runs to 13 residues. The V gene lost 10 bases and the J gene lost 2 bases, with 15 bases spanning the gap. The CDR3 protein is CATQPLGPYEQYF. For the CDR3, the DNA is TGTGCCACCCAGCCCTTGGGCCCCTACGAGCAGTACTTC.

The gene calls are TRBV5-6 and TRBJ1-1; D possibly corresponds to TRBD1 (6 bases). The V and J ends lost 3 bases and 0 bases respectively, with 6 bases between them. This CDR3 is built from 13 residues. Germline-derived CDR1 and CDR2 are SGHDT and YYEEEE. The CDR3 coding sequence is TGTGCCAGCAGCTGGACAGTGAACACTGAAGCTTTCTTT. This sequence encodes CASSWTVNTEAFF.